What follows are 15 T cell receptor beta chains derived from one specimen sequenced in a study of metastatic and nonmetastatic thyroid tumors. TCRdb re-called the PCR reads via MiXCR. Altogether 15,000 to 20,000 clones are present, 29% being singletons, with the ten largest covering about 13%. No treatment had been given to any patient before thyroid surgery. Sequencing used tumor tissue. The receptors here all came from a female donor with papillary thyroid cancer or a benign thyroid nodule (not recorded which). Some clones in this sample may be carry-over from other donors' samples.

Judged by abundance, this clone is medium-sized. V and J are TRBV6-1 and TRBJ1-1; possibly TRBD1 for D (6 bases). This CDR3 contains 15 residues. V dropped 6 bases and J dropped 5 bases, with 19 bases sitting between them. Germline CDR1 and CDR2: MNHNS and SASEGT. CDR3 region: CASSPLTGIGTEAFF. As DNA, the CDR3 is TGTGCCAGCAGCCCCTTGACAGGCATCGGGACTGAAGCTTTCTTT.

This clone turned up a few times. The V and J genes are TRBV7-2 and TRBJ2-7; 11 nucleotides align to TRBD2. Germline V lookup: CDR1 SGHTA, CDR2 FQGNSA. This CDR3 has 14 residues. The V segment lost 6 bases and the J segment 1 base; nucleotides outside the gene matches: 2. CDR3 sequence (DNA): TGTGCCAGCAGACCTAGCGGGGGGTCCTACGAGCAGTACTTC. Its translation: CASRPSGGSYEQYF.

This clone was recorded many times. The J gene is TRBJ1-5, the V gene TRBV5-1; TRBD1 might be the D (5 bases). Germline V gives CDR1 SGHRS, CDR2 YFSETQ. CDR3 length equals 15 residues. V was clipped by 0 bases and J by 2 bases, with 9 bases between them. In nucleotides, the CDR3 is TGCGCCAGCAGCTTGGGACAGTCGGGCAATCAGCCCCAGCATTTT. Residues: CASSLGQSGNQPQHF.

This clone was counted ten times or more. The rearrangement joins TRBV4-2 to TRBJ2-1; 7 positions match TRBD1. The CDR3 totals 18 residues. With 1 base clipped from V and 1 base from J, the junction kept 10 bases outside the gene matches. In germline, CDR1 is LGHNA, CDR2 YNFKEQ. The CDR3 coding sequence is TGTGCCAGCAGCCAAGTCCTTGACAGGGTAGCGTCCTACAATGAGCAGTTCTTC. Its protein is CASSQVLDRVASYNEQFF.

This clone appeared a few times. The J gene is TRBJ2-3, the V gene TRBV12-3 or TRBV12-4; possibly TRBD1 for D (5 bases). The ends were cut back, 3 bases at V and 0 bases at J, with 10 bases in the middle. The CDR3 covers 15 residues. CDR3 loop: CASSLGQDSTDTQYF. The CDR3 DNA reads as TGTGCCAGCAGTTTGGGGCAGGATAGCACAGATACGCAGTATTTT.

This clone was recorded at least ten times. The same CDR3 arises from other DNA sequences in this sample as well. The chain is built from TRBV11-3 and TRBJ2-5, with D possibly being TRBD2 (5 bases). V was clipped by 0 bases and J by 4 bases, with 12 bases between them. In germline, CDR1 is SGHNT, CDR2 YENEEA. The CDR3 contains 15 residues. The CDR3, as DNA: TGTGCCAGCAGCTTAGATTCGCATAGCGTAGAGACCCAGTACTTC. Translated, it gives CASSLDSHSVETQYF.

This clone was counted only a few times. The chain has TRBV28 and TRBJ2-7; 7 bases align to TRBD1. The CDR3 runs to 13 residues. Germline V CDR1 and CDR2: MDHEN, SYDVKM. The V segment lost 8 bases and the J segment 5 bases; nucleotides outside the gene matches: 9. Written as DNA, the CDR3 is TGTGCCAGCTCCGACAGGGTAGAAGACGAGCAGTACTTC. Translation: CASSDRVEDEQYF.

The V and J genes are TRBV30 and TRBJ1-2; D uncertain. The V gene's germline CDR1 is GTSNPN and CDR2 SVGIG (reference sequence). V shed 0 bases and J shed 3 bases, with 8 bases lying between them. The CDR3 is 13 residues long. The CDR3 is CAWSVGRDYGYTF. CDR3 DNA sequence: TGTGCCTGGAGTGTCGGGCGCGACTATGGCTACACCTTC.

There are a few counts of this clone. The gene calls are TRBV5-4 and TRBJ1-1; no firm D call. V was pared by 4 bases and J by 4 bases, with 17 bases between. Per germline, CDR1 SGHNT and CDR2 YYREEE (reference sequence). There are 15 residues in the CDR3. The CDR3 is CASSRSGKGSTEAFF. Written as DNA, the CDR3 is TGTGCCAGCAGCCGATCAGGAAAAGGGAGCACTGAAGCTTTCTTT.

There are a few counts of this clone. The chain has TRBV6-1 and TRBJ2-1, with 13 bases matching TRBD2. CDR3 length: 15 residues. Trimming took 6 bases from V and 9 from J; bases not matched to a gene: 8. Germline assignment: CDR1 MNHNS and CDR2 SASEGT. CDR3 DNA: TGTGCCAGCAGAGGACTAGCGGGAGAGGAGGCTGAGCAGTTCTTC. Translation gives CASRGLAGEEAEQFF.

V is TRBV13 and J is TRBJ2-3; D perhaps matches TRBD1 (5 bases). Trimming shortened V by 5 bases and J by 3 bases, and 9 bases separated the two germline ends. The germline CDR1 and CDR2 sequences are PRHDT and FYEKMQ (reference sequence). This CDR3 is built from 13 residues. The CDR3 reads CASSPAGTDTQYF. CDR3 DNA: TGTGCCAGCAGCCCGGCAGGGACAGATACGCAGTATTTT.

This clone was recorded at least ten times. The CDR3 sequence: CASSLGQGTSPLHF. In DNA, the CDR3 is TGTGCCAGCAGCTTGGGACAGGGGACTTCACCCCTCCACTTT. The rearrangement links TRBV7-2 to TRBJ1-6; 10 bases line up with TRBD1. CDR1 is SGHTA and CDR2 is FQGNSA in the germline V gene. CDR3 length: 14 amino acids. J lost 9 bases, V lost 3 bases, and 2 bases had no gene match.

This clone has a handful of counts. The CDR3 sequence is CASSDNRVDGYTF. CDR3 nucleotide sequence: TGTGCCAGCAGTGACAACAGGGTGGATGGCTACACCTTC. The V call is TRBV2, the J call TRBJ1-2, with D possibly being TRBD1 (6 bases). CDR1 and CDR2 from the germline V gene are SNHLY and FYNNEI. The CDR3 loop spans 13 amino acids. V was clipped by 3 bases and J by 6 bases, with 11 bases between them.

The chain recombines TRBV19 with TRBJ1-6, with 8 bases fitting TRBD1. Unmatched junction bases numbered 2, after V lost 4 bases and J lost 6 bases. This CDR3 is 14 amino acids long. CDR1 is LNHDA, CDR2 SQIVND, per germline (reference sequence). The CDR3 nucleotides read TGTGCCAGTAGTAGCACAGGGGGTAATTCACCCCTCCACTTT. Translating gives CASSSTGGNSPLHF. Complete variable domain (other parts from reference TRBV19 and TRBJ1-6): DGGITQSPKYLFRKEGQNVTLSCEQNLNHDAMYWYRQDPGQGLRLIYYSQIVNDFQKGDIAEGYSVSREKKESFPLTVTSAQKNPTAFYLCASSSTGGNSPLHFGNGTRLTVT.

This clone was picked up many times. The junction departs from the called germline gene at one end, perhaps through a read error. The V and J genes are TRBV2 and TRBJ2-3; tentatively, D is TRBD1 or TRBD2 (5 bases each). This CDR3 comprises 14 residues. The germline V gene has CDR1 SNHLY and CDR2 FYNNEI. The CDR3 bases are TGTGTCAGCAGGGCCCGGGGAGGCACAGATACGCAGTATTTT. It codes for CVSRARGGTDTQYF.